This TCR beta chain was obtained from a study of T cell repertoires in cytomegalovirus infection. Study overall: Alongside well-studied HLA-B-restricted CMV epitopes, recently identified HLA-C-restricted CMV epitopes were also used. An indication of both CMV infection and matching HLA type came from public TCR beta signatures.

Study-wide results and caveats: The cumulative frequency of public TCR beta families distinguished individuals who carried CMV together with the relevant HLA. There were HLA-C-restricted CMV-specific TCR beta clonotypes dominating the ex vivo response.

This clonotype was found a few times. Its antigen remains unknown. Germline trimming cut 3 bases from V and 3 bases from J; bases unmatched to any gene: 2. Germline-derived CDR1 and CDR2 are SGHVS and FNYEAQ. There are 13 residues in the CDR3. One entry per CDR3 protein results from TCRdb running MiXCR on the reads. The table shows 650,000 to 900,000 distinct CDR3 sequences, with about 29% occurring only once. The sequencing used cultured CD8+ T cells from PBMCs, collected from culture after CMV antigen stimulation. The rearrangement links TRBV7-6 to TRBJ2-7; 7 positions match TRBD2. This TCR derives from a human donor in good health (CMV status not recorded). Some clones in this sample may be carry-over from other donors' samples. In DNA, the CDR3 is TGTGCCAGCAGCTTCGCGGGGGACTACGAGCAGTACGTC. It codes for CASSFAGDYEQYV.